Reported below is one T cell receptor (beta chain). The data belong to a study of immune characterization of retroperitoneal liposarcoma. Germline CDR1 and CDR2: MNHNS and SASEGT. With 2 bases removed from V and 9 bases from J, the gap between germline ends came to 17 bases. CDR3 size: 15 residues. TCRdb re-called the PCR reads with MiXCR, one entry per CDR3 protein. The data show over 2,000 distinct CDR3 sequences, roughly half seen once. The receptor was derived from a female donor with retroperitoneal liposarcoma. The sequencing sample was made of tumor tissue. J is TRBJ2-1 and V is TRBV6-1; D is perhaps TRBD2 (5 bases). CDR3 protein: CASSETPAQEGEQFF. The CDR3 DNA is TGTGCCAGCAGTGAAACGCCCGCGCAAGAGGGTGAGCAGTTCTTC.